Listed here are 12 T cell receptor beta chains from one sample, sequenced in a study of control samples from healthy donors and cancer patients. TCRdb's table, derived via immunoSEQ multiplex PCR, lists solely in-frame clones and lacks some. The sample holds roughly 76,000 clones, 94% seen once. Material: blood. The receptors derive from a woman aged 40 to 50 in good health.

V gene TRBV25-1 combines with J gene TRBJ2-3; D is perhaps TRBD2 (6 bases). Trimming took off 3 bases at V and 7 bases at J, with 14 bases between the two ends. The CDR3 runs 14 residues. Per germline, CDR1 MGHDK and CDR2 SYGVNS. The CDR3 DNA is TGTGCCAGCAGTGAGGGCGGGAAGTTAAATACGCAGTATTTT. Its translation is CASSEGGKLNTQYF.

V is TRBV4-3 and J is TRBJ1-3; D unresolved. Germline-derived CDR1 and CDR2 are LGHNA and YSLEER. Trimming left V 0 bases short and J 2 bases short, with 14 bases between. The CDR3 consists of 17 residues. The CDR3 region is CASSQETRVSPGNTIYF. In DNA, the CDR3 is TGCGCCAGCAGCCAAGAAACGAGGGTTTCCCCTGGAAACACCATATATTTT.

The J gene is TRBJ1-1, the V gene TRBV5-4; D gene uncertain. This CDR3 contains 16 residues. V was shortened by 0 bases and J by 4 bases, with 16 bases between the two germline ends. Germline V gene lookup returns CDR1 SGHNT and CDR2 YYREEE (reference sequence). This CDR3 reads CASSLAVRYVGTEAFF. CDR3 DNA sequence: TGTGCCAGCAGCTTGGCCGTAAGGTACGTGGGCACTGAAGCTTTCTTT. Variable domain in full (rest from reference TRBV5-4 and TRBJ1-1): ETGVTQSPTHLIKTRGQQVTLRCSSQSGHNTVSWYQQALGQGPQFIFQYYREEENGRGNFPPRFSGLQFPNYSSELNVNALELDDSALYLCASSLAVRYVGTEAFFGQGTRLTVV.

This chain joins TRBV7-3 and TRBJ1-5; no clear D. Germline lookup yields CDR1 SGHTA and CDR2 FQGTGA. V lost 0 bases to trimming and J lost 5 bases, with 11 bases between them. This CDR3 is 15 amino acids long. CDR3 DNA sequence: TGTGCCAGCAGCTTAACGTTTAGGGTTGATCAGCCCCAGCATTTT. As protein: CASSLTFRVDQPQHF.

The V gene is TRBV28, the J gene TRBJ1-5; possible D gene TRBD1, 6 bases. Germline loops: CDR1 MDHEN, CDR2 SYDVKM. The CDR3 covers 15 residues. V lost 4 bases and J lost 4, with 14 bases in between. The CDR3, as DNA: TGTGCCAGCAGTTCCGCCACAGGGACAAATCAGCCCCAGCATTTT. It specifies CASSSATGTNQPQHF.

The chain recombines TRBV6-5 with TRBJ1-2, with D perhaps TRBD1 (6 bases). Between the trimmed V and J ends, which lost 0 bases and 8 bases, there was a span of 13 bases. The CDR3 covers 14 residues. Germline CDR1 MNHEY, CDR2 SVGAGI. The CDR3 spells CASSYSGQGYGYTF. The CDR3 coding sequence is TGTGCCAGCAGTTACTCTGGGCAGGGGTACGGCTACACCTTC.

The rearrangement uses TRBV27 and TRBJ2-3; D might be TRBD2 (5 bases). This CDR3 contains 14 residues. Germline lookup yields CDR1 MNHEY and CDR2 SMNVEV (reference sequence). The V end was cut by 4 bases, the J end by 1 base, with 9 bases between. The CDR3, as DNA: TGTGCCAGCAGTTGGTCAGCGGGCACAGATACGCAGTATTTT. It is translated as CASSWSAGTDTQYF.

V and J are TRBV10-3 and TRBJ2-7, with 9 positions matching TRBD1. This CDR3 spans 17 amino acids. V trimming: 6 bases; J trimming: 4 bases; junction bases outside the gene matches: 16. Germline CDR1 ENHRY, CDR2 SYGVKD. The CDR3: CAIRNGQGTPRPYEQYF. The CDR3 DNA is TGTGCCATCAGAAACGGACAGGGGACCCCACGGCCTTACGAGCAGTACTTC.

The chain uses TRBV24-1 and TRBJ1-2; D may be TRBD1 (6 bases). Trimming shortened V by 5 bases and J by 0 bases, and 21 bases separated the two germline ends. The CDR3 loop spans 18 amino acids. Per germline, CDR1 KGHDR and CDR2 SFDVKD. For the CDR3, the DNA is TGTGCCACCAGTGGTCAGGCCTCGGGACAACAAGCTAACTATGGCTACACCTTC. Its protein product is CATSGQASGQQANYGYTF.

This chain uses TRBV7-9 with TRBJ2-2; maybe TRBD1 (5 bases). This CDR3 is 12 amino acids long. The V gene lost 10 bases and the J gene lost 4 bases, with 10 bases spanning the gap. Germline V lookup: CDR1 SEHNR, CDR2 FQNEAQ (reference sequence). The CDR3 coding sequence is TGTGCCACACCCCAGGGCACCGGGGAGCTGTTTTTT. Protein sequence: CATPQGTGELFF.

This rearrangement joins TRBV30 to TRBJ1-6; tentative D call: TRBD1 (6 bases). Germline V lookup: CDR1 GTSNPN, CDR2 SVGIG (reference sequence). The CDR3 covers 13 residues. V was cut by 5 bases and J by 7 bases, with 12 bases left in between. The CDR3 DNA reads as TGTGCCTGGGGGGGACAAGGGAATTCACCCCTCCACTTT. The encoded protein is CAWGGQGNSPLHF.

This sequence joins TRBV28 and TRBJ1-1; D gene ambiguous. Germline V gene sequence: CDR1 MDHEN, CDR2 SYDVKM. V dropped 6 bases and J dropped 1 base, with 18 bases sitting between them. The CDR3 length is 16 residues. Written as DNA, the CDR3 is TGTGCCAGCAGGGAGCTGGGTGCAGCGACGAACACTGAAGCTTTCTTT. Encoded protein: CASRELGAATNTEAFF.